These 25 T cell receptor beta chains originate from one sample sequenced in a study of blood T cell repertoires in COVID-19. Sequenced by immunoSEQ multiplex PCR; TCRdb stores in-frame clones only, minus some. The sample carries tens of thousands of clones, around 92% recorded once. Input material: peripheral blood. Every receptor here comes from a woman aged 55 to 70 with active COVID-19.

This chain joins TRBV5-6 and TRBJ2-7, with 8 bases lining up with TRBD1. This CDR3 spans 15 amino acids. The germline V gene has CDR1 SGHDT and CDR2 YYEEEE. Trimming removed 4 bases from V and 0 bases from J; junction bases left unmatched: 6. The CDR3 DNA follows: TGTGCCAGCAGCCCCAGGGGGCTGAGCTCCTACGAGCAGTACTTC. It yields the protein CASSPRGLSSYEQYF.

In DNA, the CDR3 is TGTGCCAGCAGCCAAAGCATATCGATCGAGACCCAGTACTTC. This gives the protein CASSQSISIETQYF. J is TRBJ2-5 and V is TRBV7-9; D gene ambiguous. Germline CDR1 reads SEHNR; CDR2 reads FQNEAQ (reference sequence). V was shortened by 5 bases and J by 5 bases, with 15 bases between the two germline ends. This CDR3 has 14 residues.

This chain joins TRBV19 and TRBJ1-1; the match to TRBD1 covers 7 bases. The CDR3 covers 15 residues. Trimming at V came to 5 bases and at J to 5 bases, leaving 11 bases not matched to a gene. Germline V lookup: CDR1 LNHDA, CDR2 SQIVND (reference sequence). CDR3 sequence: CASSSADRVRTEAFF. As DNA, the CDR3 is TGTGCCAGTAGTTCAGCCGACAGGGTCAGAACTGAAGCTTTCTTT.

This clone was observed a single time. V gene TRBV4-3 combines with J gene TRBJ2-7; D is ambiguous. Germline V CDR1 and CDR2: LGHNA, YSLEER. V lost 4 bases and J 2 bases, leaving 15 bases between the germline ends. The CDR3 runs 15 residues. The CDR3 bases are TGCGCCAGCAGCCCTGAGCACGGAGAAGCCTACGAGCAGTACTTC. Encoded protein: CASSPEHGEAYEQYF.

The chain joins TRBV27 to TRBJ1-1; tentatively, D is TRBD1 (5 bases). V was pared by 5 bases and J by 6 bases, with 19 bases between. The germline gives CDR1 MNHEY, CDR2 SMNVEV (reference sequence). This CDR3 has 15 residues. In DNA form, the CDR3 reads TGTGCCAGCAGTCCAGGTGGGGGAGGGTTCGCTGAAGCTTTCTTT. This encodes CASSPGGGGFAEAFF.

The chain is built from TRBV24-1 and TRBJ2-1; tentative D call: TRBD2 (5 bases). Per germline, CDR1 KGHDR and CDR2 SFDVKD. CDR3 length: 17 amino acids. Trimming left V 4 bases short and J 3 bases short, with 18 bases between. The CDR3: CATSEATSWGIYNEQFF. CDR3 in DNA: TGTGCCACCAGTGAGGCTACTAGTTGGGGAATCTACAATGAGCAGTTCTTC.

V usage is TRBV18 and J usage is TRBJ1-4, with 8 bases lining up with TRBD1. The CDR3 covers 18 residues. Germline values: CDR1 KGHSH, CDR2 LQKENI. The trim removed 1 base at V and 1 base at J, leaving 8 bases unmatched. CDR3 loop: CASSPLGTGQGTNEKLFF. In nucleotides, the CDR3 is TGTGCCAGCTCACCACTCGGGACAGGCCAGGGAACTAATGAAAAACTGTTTTTT. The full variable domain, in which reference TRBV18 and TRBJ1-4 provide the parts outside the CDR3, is NAGVMQNPRHLVRRRGQEARLRCSPMKGHSHVYWYRQLPEEGLKFMVYLQKENIIDESGMPKERFSAEFPKEGPSILRIQQVVRGDSAAYFCASSPLGTGQGTNEKLFFGSGTQLSVL.

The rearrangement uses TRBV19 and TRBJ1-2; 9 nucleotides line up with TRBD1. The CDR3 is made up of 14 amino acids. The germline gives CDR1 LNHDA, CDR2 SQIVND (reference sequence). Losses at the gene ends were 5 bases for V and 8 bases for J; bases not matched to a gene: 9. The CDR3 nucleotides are TGTGCCAGTAGTTTGGACAGGGGTGCACGGGGCTACACCTTC. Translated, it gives CASSLDRGARGYTF. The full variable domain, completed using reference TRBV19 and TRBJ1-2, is DGGITQSPKYLFRKEGQNVTLSCEQNLNHDAMYWYRQDPGQGLRLIYYSQIVNDFQKGDIAEGYSVSREKKESFPLTVTSAQKNPTAFYLCASSLDRGARGYTFGSGTRLTVV.

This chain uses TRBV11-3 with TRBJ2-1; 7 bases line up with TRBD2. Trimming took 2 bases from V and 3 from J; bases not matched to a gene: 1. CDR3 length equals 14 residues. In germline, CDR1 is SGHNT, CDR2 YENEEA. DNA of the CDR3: TGTGCCAGCAGCTTAACTAGCGACTACAATGAGCAGTTCTTC. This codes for CASSLTSDYNEQFF.

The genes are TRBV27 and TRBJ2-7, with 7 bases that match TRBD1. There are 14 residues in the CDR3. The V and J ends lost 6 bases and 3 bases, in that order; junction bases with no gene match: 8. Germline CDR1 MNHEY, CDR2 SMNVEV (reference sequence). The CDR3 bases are TGTGCCAGCAGACCTAGACAGGGCTTCTACGAGCAGTACTTC. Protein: CASRPRQGFYEQYF.

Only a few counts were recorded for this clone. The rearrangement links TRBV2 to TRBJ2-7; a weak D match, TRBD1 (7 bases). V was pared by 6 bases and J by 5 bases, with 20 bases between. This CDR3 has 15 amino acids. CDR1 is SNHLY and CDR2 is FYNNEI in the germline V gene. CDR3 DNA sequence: TGTGCCAGCAGGGACCAGGAGGGGGCGTTGGACGAGCAGTACTTC. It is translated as CASRDQEGALDEQYF.

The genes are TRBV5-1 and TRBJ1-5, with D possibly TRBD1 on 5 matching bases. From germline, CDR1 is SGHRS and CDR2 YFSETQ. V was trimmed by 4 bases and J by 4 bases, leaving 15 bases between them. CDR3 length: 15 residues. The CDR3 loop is CASSPDSPRNQPQHF. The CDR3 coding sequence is TGCGCCAGCAGCCCAGACAGTCCTCGGAATCAGCCCCAGCATTTT.

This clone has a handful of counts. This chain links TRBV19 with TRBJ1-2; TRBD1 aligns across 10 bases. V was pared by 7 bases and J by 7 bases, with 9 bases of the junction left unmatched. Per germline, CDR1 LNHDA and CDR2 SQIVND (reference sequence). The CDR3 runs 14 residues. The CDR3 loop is CASTDSGQGFGYTF. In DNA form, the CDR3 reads TGTGCCAGTACCGATTCGGGACAGGGGTTTGGCTACACCTTC. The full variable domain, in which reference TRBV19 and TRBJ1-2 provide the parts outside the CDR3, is DGGITQSPKYLFRKEGQNVTLSCEQNLNHDAMYWYRQDPGQGLRLIYYSQIVNDFQKGDIAEGYSVSREKKESFPLTVTSAQKNPTAFYLCASTDSGQGFGYTFGSGTRLTVV.

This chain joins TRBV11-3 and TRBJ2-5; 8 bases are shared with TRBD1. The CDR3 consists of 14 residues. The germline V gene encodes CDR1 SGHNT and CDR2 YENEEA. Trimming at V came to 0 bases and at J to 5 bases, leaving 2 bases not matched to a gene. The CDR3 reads CASSLDRGLETQYF. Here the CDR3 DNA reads TGTGCCAGCAGCTTAGACAGGGGGCTGGAGACCCAGTACTTC.

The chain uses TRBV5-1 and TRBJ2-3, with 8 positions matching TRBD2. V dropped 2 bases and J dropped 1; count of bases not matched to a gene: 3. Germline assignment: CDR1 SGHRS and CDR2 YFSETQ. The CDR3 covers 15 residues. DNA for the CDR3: TGCGCCAGCAGCTTTAGCGGGGATCGCACAGATACGCAGTATTTT. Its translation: CASSFSGDRTDTQYF.

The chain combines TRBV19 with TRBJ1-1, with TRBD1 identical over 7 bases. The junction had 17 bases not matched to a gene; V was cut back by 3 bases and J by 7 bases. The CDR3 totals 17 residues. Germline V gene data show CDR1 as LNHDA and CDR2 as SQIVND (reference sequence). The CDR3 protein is CASSMTWNRGGHLEAFF. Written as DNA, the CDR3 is TGTGCCAGTAGTATGACCTGGAACAGGGGCGGTCATCTTGAAGCTTTCTTT. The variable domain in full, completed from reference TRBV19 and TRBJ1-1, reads DGGITQSPKYLFRKEGQNVTLSCEQNLNHDAMYWYRQDPGQGLRLIYYSQIVNDFQKGDIAEGYSVSREKKESFPLTVTSAQKNPTAFYLCASSMTWNRGGHLEAFFGQGTRLTVV.

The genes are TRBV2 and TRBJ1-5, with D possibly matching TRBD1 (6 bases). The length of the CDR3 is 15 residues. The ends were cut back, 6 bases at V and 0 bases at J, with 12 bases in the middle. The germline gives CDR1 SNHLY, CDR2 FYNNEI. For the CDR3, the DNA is TGTGCCAGCAGCTTACAGGGACCTAGCAATCAGCCCCAGCATTTT. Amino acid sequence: CASSLQGPSNQPQHF. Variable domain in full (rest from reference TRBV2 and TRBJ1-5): EPEVTQTPSHQVTQMGQEVILRCVPISNHLYFYWYRQILGQKVEFLVSFYNNEISEKSEIFDDQFSVERPDGSNFTLKIRSTKLEDSAMYFCASSLQGPSNQPQHFGDGTRLSIL.

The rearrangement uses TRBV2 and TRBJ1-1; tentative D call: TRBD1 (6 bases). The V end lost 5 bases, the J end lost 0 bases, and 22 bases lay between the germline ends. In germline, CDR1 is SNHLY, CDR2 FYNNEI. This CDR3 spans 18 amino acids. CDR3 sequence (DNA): TGTGCCAGCAGTAGGGAGGGCGGTGGACAGTCTATGAACACTGAAGCTTTCTTT. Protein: CASSREGGGQSMNTEAFF.

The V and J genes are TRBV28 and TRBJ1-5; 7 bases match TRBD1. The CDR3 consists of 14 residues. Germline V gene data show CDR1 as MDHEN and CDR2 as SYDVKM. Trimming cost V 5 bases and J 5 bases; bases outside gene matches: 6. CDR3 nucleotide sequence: TGTGCCAGCAGTCCGGACAGGCGGTATCAGCCCCAGCATTTT. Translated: CASSPDRRYQPQHF.

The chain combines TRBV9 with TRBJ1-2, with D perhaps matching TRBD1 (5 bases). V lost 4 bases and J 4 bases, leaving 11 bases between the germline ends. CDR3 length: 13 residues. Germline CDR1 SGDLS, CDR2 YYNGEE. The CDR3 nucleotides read TGTGCCAGCAGCACAGGTTCAAGCTATGGCTACACCTTC. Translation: CASSTGSSYGYTF.

This chain's CDR3 is CASRNRDQPQHF. CDR3 in DNA: TGTGCCAGTAGAAACCGGGATCAGCCCCAGCATTTT. This chain joins TRBV19 and TRBJ1-5; no reliable D call. Germline CDR1 LNHDA, CDR2 SQIVND (reference sequence). The CDR3 spans 12 residues. V was trimmed by 6 bases and J by 5 bases, leaving 8 bases between them.

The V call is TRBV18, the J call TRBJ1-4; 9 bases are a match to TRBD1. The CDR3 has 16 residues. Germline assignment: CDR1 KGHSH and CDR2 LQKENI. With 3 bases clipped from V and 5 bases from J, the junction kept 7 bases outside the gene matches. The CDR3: CASSPAWDRANEKLFF. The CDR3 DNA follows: TGTGCCAGCTCACCCGCCTGGGACAGGGCAAATGAAAAACTGTTTTTT.

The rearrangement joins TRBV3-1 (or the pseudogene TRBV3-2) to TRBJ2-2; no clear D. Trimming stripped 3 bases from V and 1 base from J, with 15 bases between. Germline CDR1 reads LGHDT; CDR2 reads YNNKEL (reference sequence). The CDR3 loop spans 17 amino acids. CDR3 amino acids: CASSQVGSGGNTGELFF. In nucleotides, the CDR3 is TGTGCCAGCAGCCAGGTTGGATCAGGTGGGAACACCGGGGAGCTGTTTTTT.

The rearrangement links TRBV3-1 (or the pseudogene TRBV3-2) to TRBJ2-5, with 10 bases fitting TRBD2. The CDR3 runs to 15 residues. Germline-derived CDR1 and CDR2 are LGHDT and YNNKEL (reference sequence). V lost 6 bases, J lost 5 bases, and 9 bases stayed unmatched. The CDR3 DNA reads TGTGCCAGCAGACACAGCGGGGGGGCCTGGGAGACCCAGTACTTC. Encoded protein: CASRHSGGAWETQYF.

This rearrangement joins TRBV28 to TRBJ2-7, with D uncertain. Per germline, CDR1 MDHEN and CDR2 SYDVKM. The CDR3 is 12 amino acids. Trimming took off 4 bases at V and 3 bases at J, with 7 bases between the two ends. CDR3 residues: CASSSTNYEQYF. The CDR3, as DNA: TGTGCCAGCAGTTCGACAAACTACGAGCAGTACTTC. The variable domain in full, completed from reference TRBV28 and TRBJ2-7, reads DVKVTQSSRYLVKRTGEKVFLECVQDMDHENMFWYRQDPGLGLRLIYFSYDVKMKEKGDIPEGYSVSREKKERFSLILESASTNQTSMYLCASSSTNYEQYFGPGTRLTVT.